The sequence of this T cell receptor (beta chain) was determined in a study of cytomegalovirus exposure and HLA in healthy donors. Findings and limits, study-wide: The authors reported that TCR beta sequences could predict HLA-A and HLA-B alleles. These predictions were accurate for most subjects in the first cohort.

Vbeta (60) and Jbeta (13) primers were used in the PCR. Under the authors' procedure: Later, an analysis found around 80 million unique TCR beta chains, and about 9.9 million of these were shared. The data were produced by immunoSEQ multiplex PCR, yet TCRdb's version contains in-frame clones alone and is incomplete. V, J and clone size were drawn from that table, and D and trimming were deduced from the DNA. Of around 240,000 clones listed, roughly 80% are singletons. Turning to this clone: Its specificity is not known.

Donors in the study were healthy people who gave bone marrow. Sequences were obtained from PBMCs. The receptor was isolated from a middle-aged woman in good health and CMV-seropositive.

The CDR3 here is CASSQPGQSSYNEQFF. The CDR3 DNA reads TGTGCCAGCAGTCAACCGGGACAAAGCTCCTACAATGAGCAGTTCTTC. V usage is TRBV7-3 and J usage is TRBJ2-1, with D tentatively TRBD1 (6 bases). In germline, CDR1 is SGHTA, CDR2 FQGTGA. The CDR3 is 16 residues long. Trimming cost V 6 bases and J 0 bases, with 15 bases left between them.